The entry below gives a single T cell receptor (beta chain) sequence along with its context. Its antigen is undetermined. The data derive from a study of cytomegalovirus exposure and HLA in healthy donors. Regarding the study as a whole: The authors later found TCR association rates varying by HLA locus, with DRB1 most and HLA-C fewest.

PCR used 60 Vbeta primers and 13 Jbeta primers. Here immunoSEQ multiplex PCR was the method, and the copy in TCRdb shows in-frame clones only, minus some. The sample consists of some 190,000 clones, around 80% of them appearing once. Sequences were obtained from PBMCs. This TCR derives from a girl aged 10-17 years in good health and CMV-seropositive.

The CDR3 coding sequence is TGCAGCGTATTAGCGGGAGGTTCCTACAATGAGCAGTTCTTC. Its protein is CSVLAGGSYNEQFF. The rearrangement uses TRBV29-1 and TRBJ2-1, with 10 bases identical to TRBD2. The trim removed 6 bases at V and 1 base at J, leaving 3 bases unmatched. CDR1 is SQVTM, CDR2 ANQGSEA, per germline. This CDR3 is built from 14 residues.